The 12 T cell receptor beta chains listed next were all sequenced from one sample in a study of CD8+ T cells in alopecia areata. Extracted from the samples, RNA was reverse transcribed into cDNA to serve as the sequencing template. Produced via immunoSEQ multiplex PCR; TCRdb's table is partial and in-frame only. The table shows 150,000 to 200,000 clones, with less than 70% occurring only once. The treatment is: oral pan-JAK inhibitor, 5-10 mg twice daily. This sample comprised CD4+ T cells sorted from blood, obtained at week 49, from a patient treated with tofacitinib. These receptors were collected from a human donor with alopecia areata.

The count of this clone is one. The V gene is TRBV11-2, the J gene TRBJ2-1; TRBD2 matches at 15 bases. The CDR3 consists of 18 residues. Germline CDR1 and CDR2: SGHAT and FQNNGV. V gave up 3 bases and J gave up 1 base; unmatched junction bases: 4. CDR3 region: CASSFPGTSGGSYNEQFF. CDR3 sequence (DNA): TGTGCCAGCAGCTTCCCCGGGACTAGCGGGGGGTCCTACAATGAGCAGTTCTTC. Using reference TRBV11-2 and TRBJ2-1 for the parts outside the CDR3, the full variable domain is EAGVAQSPRYKIIEKRQSVAFWCNPISGHATLYWYQQILGQGPKLLIQFQNNGVVDDSQLPKDRFSAERLKGVDSTLKIQPAKLEDSAVYLCASSFPGTSGGSYNEQFFGPGTRLTVL.

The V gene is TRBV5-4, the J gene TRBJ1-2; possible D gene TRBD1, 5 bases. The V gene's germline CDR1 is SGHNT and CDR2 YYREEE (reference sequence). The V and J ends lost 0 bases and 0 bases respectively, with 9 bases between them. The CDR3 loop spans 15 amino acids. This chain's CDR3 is CASSLVDRANYGYTF. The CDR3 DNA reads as TGTGCCAGCAGCTTGGTAGACAGAGCTAACTATGGCTACACCTTC.

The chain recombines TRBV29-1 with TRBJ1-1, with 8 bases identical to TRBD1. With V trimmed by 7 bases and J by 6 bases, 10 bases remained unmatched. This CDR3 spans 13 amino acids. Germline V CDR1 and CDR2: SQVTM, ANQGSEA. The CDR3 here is CSAQAGGIAEAFF. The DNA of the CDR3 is TGCAGCGCCCAAGCAGGGGGCATCGCTGAAGCTTTCTTT.

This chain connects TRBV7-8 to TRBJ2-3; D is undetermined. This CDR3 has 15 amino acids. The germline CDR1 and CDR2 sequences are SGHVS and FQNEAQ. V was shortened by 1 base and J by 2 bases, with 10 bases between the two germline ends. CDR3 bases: TGTGCCAGCAGCTTAGATCACTTATACACAGATACGCAGTATTTT. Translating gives CASSLDHLYTDTQYF.

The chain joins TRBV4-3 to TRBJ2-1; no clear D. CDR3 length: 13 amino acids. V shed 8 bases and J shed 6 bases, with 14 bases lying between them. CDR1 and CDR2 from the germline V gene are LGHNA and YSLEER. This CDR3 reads CASAVGLVNEQFF. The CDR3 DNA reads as TGCGCCAGCGCGGTCGGGCTGGTCAATGAGCAGTTCTTC.

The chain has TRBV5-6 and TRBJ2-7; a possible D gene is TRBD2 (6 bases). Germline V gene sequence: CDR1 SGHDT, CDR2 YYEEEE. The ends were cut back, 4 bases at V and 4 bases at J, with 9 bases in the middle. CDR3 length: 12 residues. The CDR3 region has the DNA TGTGCCAGCAGCGGCGGGACTTACGAGCAGTACTTC. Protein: CASSGGTYEQYF.

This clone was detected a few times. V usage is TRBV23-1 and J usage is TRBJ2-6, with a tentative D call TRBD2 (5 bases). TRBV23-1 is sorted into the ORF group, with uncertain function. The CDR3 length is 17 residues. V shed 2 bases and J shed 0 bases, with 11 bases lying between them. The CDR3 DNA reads TGCGCCAGCAGTCAACCCCAGAGGGACTCTGGGGCCAACGTCCTGACTTTC. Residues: CASSQPQRDSGANVLTF.

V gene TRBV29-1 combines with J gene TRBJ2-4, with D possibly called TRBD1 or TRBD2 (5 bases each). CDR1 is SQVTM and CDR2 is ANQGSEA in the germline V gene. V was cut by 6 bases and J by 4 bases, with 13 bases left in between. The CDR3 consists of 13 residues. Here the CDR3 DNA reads TGCAGCGTCGGGACCTCTGCTAAAAACATTCAGTACTTC. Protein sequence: CSVGTSAKNIQYF.

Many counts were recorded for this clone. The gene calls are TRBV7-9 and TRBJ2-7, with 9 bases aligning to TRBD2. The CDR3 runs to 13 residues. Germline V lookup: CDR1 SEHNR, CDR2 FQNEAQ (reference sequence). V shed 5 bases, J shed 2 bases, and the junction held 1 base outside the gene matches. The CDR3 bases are TGTGCCAGCAGCCCTAGCGGGACCTACGAGCAGTACTTC. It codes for CASSPSGTYEQYF.

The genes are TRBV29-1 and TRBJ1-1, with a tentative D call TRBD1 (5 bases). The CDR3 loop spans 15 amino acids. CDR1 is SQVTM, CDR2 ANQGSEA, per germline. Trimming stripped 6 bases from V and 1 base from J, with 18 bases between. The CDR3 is CSVKYTRGTNTEAFF. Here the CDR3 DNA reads TGCAGCGTCAAATATACTCGGGGGACGAACACTGAAGCTTTCTTT. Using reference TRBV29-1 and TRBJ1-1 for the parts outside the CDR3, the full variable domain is SAVISQKPSRDICQRGTSLTIQCQVDSQVTMMFWYRQQPGQSLTLIATANQGSEATYESGFVIDKFPISRPNLTFSTLTVSNMSPEDSSIYLCSVKYTRGTNTEAFFGQGTRLTVV.

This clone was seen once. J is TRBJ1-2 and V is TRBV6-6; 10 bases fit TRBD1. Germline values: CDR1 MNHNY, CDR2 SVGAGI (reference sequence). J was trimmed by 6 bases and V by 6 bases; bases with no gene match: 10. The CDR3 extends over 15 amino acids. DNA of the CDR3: TGTGCCAGCAGGGGTACCGGGACAGGGGTAAATGGCTACACCTTC. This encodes CASRGTGTGVNGYTF.

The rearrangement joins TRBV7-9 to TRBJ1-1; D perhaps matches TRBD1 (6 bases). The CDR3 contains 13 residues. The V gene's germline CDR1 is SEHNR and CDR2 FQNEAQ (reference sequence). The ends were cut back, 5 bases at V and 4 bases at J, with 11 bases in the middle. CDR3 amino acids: CASSPEGGTEAFF. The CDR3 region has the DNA TGTGCCAGCAGCCCCGAGGGGGGCACTGAAGCTTTCTTT.